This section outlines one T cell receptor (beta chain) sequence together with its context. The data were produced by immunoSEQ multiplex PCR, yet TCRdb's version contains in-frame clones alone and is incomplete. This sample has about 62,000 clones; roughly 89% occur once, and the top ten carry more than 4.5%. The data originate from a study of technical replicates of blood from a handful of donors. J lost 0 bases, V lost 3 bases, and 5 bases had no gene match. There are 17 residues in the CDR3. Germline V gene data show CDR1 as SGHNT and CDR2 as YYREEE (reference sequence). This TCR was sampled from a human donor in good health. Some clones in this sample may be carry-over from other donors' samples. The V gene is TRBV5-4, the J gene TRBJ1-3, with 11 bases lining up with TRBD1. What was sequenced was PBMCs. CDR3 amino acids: CASSWGDRGFSGNTIYF. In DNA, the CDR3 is TGTGCCAGCAGCTGGGGGGACAGGGGGTTCTCTGGAAACACCATATATTTT.